The source of this T cell receptor (beta chain) is a study of cytomegalovirus exposure and HLA in healthy donors. Notes on the study in general: A later look showed TCR association rates differing by HLA locus, highest for DRB1 and lowest for HLA-C.

Germline CDR1 reads SGHDN; CDR2 reads FVKESK. The CDR3 has 15 residues. The junction had 8 bases not matched to a gene; V was cut back by 1 base and J by 6 bases. Primers included in the PCR were 60 Vbeta and 13 Jbeta primers. Produced via immunoSEQ multiplex PCR; TCRdb's table is partial and in-frame only. Of almost 90,000 clones in the sample, about 85% were seen once. Turning to this clone: As yet, its antigen is unknown.

Sequenced input: PBMCs. V usage is TRBV14 and J usage is TRBJ2-7, with 8 nucleotides matching TRBD2. The TCR sequence derives from a man aged 35 to 55 in good health and CMV-seropositive. CDR3 sequence reads: CASSQAPGGAGEQYF. The CDR3 nucleotides read TGTGCCAGCAGCCAAGCTCCCGGGGGGGCAGGCGAGCAGTACTTC.